The clone carrying this TCR beta chain was detected once. This entry belongs to a study of blood T cell repertoires in COVID-19. In the study overall: Italy, Spain and the United States were the sources of the convalescent and acute COVID-19 samples. PBMCs, B-cell-depleted T cells, or T cells provided the cDNA or gDNA that made up the material.

Per the study methods: How many nucleated cells were present was estimated from reference gene primer amplification. Generated by immunoSEQ multiplex PCR, the TCRdb table keeps only in-frame clones and is missing some. Clone size and the V and J calls come from that table; the DNA yielded D and trimming. Among 74,000 or so clones listed, 75% to 90% were seen once. The CDR3 loop spans 15 amino acids. Trimming took 5 bases from V and 4 from J, leaving 12 bases between them. CDR1 MNHEY and CDR2 SVGAGI come from the germline V gene. This TCR derives from a human donor in a cohort sampled during active COVID-19. The sequencing sample was made of peripheral blood. This chain joins TRBV6-5 and TRBJ2-6; no reliable D call. DNA of the CDR3: TGTGCCAGCAGTCTAAACTGGGCCGGGGCCAACGTCCTGACTTTC. This sequence encodes CASSLNWAGANVLTF.